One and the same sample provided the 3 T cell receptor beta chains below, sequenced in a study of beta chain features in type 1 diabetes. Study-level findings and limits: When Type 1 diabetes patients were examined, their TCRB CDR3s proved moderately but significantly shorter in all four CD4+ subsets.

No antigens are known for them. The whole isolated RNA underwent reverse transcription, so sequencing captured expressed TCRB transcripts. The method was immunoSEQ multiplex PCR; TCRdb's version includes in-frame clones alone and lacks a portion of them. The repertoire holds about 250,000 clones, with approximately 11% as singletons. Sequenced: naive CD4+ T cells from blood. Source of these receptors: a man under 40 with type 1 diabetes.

The CDR3 nucleotides read TGTGCCAGCAGCCCCTACGGGAAGGTGGGTCAGCCCCAGCATTTT. Protein product: CASSPYGKVGQPQHF. The chain has TRBV7-2 and TRBJ1-5; no definite D call. CDR1 and CDR2 from the germline V gene are SGHTA and FQGNSA. The germline V and J ends were trimmed by 5 bases and 6 bases, with 17 bases remaining between them. The CDR3 is 15 residues long.

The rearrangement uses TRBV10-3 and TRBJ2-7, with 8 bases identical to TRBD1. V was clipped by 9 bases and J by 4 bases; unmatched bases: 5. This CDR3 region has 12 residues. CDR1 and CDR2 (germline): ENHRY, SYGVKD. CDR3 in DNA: TGTGCCATGACAGGGGATGGGTACGAGCAGTACTTC. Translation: CAMTGDGYEQYF.

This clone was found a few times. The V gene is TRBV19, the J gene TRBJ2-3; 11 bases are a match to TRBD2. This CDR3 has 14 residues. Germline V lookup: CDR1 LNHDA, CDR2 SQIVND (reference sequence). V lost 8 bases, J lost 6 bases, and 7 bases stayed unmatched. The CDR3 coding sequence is TGTGCCAGTGGGCCTAGCGGGGGGACGGATACGCAGTATTTT. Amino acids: CASGPSGGTDTQYF.